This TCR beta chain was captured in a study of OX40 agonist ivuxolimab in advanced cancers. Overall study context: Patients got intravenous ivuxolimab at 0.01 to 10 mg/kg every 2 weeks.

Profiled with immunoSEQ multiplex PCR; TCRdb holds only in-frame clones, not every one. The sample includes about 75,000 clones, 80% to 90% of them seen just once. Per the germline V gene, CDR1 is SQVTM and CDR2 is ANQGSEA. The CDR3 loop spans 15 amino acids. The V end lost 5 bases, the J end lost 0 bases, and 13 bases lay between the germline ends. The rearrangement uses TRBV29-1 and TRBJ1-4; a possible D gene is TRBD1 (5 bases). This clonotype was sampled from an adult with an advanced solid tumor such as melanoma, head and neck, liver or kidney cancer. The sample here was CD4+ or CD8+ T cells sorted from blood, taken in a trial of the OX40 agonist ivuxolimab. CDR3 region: CSVTGTAATNEKLFF. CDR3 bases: TGCAGCGTTACTGGGACGGCTGCAACTAATGAAAAACTGTTTTTT.